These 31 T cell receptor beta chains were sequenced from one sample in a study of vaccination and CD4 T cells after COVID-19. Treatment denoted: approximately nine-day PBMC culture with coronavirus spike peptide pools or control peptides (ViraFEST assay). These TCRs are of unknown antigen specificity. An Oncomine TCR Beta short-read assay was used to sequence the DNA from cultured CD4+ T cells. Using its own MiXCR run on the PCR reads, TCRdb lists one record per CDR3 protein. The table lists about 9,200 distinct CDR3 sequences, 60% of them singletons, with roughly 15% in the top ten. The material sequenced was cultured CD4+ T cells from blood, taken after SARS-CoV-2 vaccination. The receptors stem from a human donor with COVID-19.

This CDR3 reads CASSFGARGENNSPLHF. The CDR3 DNA sequence: TGCGCCAGCAGCTTTGGGGCAAGGGGGGAAAATAATTCACCCCTCCACTTT. The V call is TRBV5-1, the J call TRBJ1-6; a weak D match, TRBD1 (6 bases). V lost 2 bases and J 5 bases, leaving 17 bases between the germline ends. This CDR3 has 17 residues. The V gene's germline CDR1 is SGHRS and CDR2 YFSETQ. Together with reference TRBV5-1 and TRBJ1-6, the CDR3 gives the full variable domain: KAGVTQTPRYLIKTRGQQVTLSCSPISGHRSVSWYQQTPGQGLQFLFEYFSETQRNKGNFPGRFSGRQFSNSRSEMNVSTLELGDSALYLCASSFGARGENNSPLHFGNGTRLTVT.

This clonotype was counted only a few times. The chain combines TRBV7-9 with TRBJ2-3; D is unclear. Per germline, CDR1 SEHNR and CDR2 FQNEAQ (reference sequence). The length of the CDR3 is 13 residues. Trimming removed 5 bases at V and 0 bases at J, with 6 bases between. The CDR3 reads CASSVTSTDTQYF. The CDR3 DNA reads TGTGCCAGCAGCGTTACTAGCACAGATACGCAGTATTTT.

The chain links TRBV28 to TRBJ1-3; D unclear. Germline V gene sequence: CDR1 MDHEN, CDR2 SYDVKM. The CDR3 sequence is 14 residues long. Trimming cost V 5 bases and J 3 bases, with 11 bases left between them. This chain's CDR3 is CASSPTGFGNTIYF. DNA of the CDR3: TGTGCCAGCAGTCCGACGGGATTTGGAAACACCATATATTTT. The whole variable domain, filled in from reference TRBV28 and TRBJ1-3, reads DVKVTQSSRYLVKRTGEKVFLECVQDMDHENMFWYRQDPGLGLRLIYFSYDVKMKEKGDIPEGYSVSREKKERFSLILESASTNQTSMYLCASSPTGFGNTIYFGEGSWLTVV.

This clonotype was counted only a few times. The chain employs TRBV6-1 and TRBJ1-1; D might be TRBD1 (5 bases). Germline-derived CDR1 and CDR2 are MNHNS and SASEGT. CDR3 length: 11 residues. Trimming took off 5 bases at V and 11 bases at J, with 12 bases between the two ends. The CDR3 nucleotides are TGTGCCAGCAGTACTACGGGGGAGGCTTTCTTT. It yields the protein CASSTTGEAFF.

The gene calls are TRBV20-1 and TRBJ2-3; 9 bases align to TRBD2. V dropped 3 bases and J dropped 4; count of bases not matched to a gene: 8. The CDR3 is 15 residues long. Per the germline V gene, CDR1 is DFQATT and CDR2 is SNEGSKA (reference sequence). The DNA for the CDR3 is TGCAGTGCTAGGTGGGGCGGGGGGGCCTCAGATACGCAGTATTTT. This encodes CSARWGGGASDTQYF.

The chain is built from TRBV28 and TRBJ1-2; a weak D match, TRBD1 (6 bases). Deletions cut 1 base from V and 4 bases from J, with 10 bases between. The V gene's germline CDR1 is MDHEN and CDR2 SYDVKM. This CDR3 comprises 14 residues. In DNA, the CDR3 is TGTGCCAGCAGTTTATACAGGGACTCCTATGGCTACACCTTC. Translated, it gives CASSLYRDSYGYTF.

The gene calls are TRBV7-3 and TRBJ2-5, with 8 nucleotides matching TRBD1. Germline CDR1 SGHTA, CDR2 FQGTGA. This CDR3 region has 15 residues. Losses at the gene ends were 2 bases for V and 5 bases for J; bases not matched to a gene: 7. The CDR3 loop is CASSLGGRGLETQYF. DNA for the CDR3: TGTGCCAGCAGCTTAGGCGGCAGGGGGCTCGAGACCCAGTACTTC.

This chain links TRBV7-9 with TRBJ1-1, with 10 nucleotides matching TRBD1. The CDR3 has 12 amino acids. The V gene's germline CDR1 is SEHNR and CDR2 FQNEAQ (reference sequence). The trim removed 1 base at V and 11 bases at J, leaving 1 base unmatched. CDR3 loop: CASSLGDRGAFF. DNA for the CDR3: TGTGCCAGCAGCTTAGGGGACAGGGGTGCTTTCTTT.

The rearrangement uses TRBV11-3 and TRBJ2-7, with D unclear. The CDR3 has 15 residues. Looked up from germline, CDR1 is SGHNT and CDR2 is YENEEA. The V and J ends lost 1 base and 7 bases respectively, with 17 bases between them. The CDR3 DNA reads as TGTGCCAGCAGCTTAGTTCTGGGATCTCTTAATGAGCAGTACTTC. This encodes CASSLVLGSLNEQYF. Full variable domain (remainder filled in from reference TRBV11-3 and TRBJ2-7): EAGVVQSPRYKIIEKKQPVAFWCNPISGHNTLYWYLQNLGQGPELLIRYENEEAVDDSQLPKDRFSAERLKGVDSTLKIQPAELGDSAVYLCASSLVLGSLNEQYFGPGTRLTVT.

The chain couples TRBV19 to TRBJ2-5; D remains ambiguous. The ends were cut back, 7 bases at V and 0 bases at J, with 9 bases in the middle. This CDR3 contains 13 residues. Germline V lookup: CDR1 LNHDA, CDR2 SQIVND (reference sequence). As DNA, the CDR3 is TGTGCCAGTAAACCCCAGTACCAAGAGACCCAGTACTTC. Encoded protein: CASKPQYQETQYF.

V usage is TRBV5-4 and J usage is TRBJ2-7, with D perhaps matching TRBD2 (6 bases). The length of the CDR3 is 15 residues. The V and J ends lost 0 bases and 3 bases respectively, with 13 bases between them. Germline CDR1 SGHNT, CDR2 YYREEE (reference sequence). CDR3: CASSLGGGFSYEQYF. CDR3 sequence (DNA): TGTGCCAGCAGCTTGGGTGGAGGGTTTAGCTACGAGCAGTACTTC. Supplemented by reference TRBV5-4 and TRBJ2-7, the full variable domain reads ETGVTQSPTHLIKTRGQQVTLRCSSQSGHNTVSWYQQALGQGPQFIFQYYREEENGRGNFPPRFSGLQFPNYSSELNVNALELDDSALYLCASSLGGGFSYEQYFGPGTRLTVT.

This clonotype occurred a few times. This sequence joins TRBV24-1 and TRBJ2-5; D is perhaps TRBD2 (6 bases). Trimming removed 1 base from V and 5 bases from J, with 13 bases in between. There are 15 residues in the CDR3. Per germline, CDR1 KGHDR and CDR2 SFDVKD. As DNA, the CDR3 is TGTGCCACCAGTGATTTAAAAGGGGCGGGGGAGACCCAGTACTTC. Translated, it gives CATSDLKGAGETQYF.

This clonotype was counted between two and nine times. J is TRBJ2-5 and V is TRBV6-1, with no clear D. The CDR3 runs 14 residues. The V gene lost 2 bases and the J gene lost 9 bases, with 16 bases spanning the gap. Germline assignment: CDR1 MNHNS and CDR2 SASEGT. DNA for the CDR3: TGTGCCAGCAGTGAAATCGGGTCTAGTTGGCCCCAGTACTTC. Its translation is CASSEIGSSWPQYF.

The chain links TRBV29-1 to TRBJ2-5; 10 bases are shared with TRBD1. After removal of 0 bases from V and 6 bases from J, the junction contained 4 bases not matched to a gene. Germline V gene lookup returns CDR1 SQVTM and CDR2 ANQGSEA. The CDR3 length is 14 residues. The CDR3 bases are TGCAGCGTTGAAGACCGGACAGGGGGTAAGACCCAGTACTTC. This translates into CSVEDRTGGKTQYF.

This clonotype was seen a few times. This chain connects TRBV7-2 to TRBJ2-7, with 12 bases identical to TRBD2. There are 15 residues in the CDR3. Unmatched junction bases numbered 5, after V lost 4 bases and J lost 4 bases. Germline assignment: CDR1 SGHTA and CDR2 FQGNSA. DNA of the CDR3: TGTGCCAGCAGCTACCTGCTAGCGGGGGGGTACGAGCAGTACTTC. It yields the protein CASSYLLAGGYEQYF.

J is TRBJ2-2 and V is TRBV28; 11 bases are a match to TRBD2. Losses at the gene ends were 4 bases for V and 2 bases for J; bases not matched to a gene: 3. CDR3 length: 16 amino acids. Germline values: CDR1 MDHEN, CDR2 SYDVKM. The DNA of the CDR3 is TGTGCCAGCAGTTCGCTAGCGGGGGGAAACACCGGGGAGCTGTTTTTT. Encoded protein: CASSSLAGGNTGELFF.

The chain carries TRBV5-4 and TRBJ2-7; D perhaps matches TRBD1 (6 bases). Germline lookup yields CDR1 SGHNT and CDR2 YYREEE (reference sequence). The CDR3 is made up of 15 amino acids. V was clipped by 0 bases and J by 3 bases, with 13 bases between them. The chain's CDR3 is CASSLGGPGYYEQYF. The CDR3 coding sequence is TGTGCCAGCAGCTTGGGGGGGCCGGGTTACTACGAGCAGTACTTC.

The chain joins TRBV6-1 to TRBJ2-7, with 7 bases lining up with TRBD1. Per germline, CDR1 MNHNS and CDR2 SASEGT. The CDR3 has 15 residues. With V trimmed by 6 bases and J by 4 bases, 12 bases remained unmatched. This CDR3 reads CASSPTLRQGYEQYF. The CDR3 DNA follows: TGTGCCAGCAGCCCTACTCTAAGACAGGGTTACGAGCAGTACTTC.

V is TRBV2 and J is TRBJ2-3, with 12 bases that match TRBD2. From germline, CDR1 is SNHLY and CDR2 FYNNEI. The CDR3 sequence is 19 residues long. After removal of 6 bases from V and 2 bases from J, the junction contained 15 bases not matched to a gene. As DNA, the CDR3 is TGTGCCAGCAGGTCACTAGCGGGGGGAATTACCGCCCACACAGATACGCAGTATTTT. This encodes CASRSLAGGITAHTDTQYF.

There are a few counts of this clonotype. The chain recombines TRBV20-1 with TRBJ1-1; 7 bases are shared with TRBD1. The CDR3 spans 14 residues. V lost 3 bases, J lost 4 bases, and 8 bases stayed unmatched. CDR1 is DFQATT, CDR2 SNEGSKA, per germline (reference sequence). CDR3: CSARSQGLGTEAFF. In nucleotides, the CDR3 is TGCAGTGCTAGGTCACAGGGGTTGGGCACTGAAGCTTTCTTT.

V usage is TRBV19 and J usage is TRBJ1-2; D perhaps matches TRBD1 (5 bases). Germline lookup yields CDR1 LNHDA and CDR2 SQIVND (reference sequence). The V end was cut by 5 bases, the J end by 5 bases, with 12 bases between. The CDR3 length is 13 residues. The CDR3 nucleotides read TGTGCCAGTAGTGTCCAGGGATATTATGGCTACACCTTC. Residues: CASSVQGYYGYTF.

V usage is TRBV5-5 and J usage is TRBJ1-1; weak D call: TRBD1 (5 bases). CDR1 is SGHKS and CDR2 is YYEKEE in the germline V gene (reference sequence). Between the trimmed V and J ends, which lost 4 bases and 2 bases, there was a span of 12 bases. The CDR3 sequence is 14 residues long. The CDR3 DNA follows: TGTGCCAGCAGCGCGGGACGGACCAACACTGAAGCTTTCTTT. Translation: CASSAGRTNTEAFF.

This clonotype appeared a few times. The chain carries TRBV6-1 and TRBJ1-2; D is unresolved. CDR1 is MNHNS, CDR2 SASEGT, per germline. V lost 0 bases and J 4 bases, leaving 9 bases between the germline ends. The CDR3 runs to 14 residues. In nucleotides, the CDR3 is TGTGCCAGCAGTGAAGCTTTAGGAGCCTATGGCTACACCTTC. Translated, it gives CASSEALGAYGYTF.

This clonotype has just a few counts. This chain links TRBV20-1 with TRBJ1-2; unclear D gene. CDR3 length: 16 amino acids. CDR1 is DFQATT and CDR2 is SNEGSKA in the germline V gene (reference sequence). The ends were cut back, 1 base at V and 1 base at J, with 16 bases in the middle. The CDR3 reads CSARVQVGPGNYGYTF. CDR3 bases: TGCAGTGCTAGAGTCCAGGTTGGGCCGGGTAACTATGGCTACACCTTC.

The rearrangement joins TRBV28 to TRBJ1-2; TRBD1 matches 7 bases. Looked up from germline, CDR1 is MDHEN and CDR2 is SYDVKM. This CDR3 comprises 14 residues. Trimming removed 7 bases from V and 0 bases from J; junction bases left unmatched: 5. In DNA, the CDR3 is TGTGCCAGCAACCGGGACAGCTCTAACTATGGCTACACCTTC. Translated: CASNRDSSNYGYTF.

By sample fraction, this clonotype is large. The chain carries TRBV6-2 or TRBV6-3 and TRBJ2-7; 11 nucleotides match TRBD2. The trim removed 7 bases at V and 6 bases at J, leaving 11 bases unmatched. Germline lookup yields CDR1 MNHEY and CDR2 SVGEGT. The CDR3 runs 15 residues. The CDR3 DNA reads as TGTGCCAGCACTATCCGACTAGCGGGGAATGGCGAGCAGTACTTC. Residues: CASTIRLAGNGEQYF.

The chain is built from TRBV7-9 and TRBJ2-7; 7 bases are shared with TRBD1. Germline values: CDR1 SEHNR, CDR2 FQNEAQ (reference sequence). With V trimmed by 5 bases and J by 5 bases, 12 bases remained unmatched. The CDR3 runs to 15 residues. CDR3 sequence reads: CASSPRTGGLDEQYF. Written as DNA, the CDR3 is TGTGCCAGCAGCCCCCGGACAGGAGGTCTCGACGAGCAGTACTTC. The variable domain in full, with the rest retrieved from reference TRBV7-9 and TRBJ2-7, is DTGVSQNPRHKITKRGQNVTFRCDPISEHNRLYWYRQTLGQGPEFLTYFQNEAQLEKSRLLSDRFSAERPKGSFSTLEIQRTEQGDSAMYLCASSPRTGGLDEQYFGPGTRLTVT.

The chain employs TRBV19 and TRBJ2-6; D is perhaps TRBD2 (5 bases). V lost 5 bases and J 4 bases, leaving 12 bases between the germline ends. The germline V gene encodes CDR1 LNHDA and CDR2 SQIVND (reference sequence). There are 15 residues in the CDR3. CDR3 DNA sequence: TGTGCCAGTAGTGTCCCGGGGTCCGGGGCCAACGTCCTGACTTTC. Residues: CASSVPGSGANVLTF.

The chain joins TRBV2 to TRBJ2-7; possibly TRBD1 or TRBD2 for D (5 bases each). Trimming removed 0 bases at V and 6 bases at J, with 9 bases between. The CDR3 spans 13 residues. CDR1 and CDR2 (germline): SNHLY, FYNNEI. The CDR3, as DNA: TGTGCCAGCAGTGAAGCCAGGGCGGGCGAGCAGTACTTC. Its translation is CASSEARAGEQYF.

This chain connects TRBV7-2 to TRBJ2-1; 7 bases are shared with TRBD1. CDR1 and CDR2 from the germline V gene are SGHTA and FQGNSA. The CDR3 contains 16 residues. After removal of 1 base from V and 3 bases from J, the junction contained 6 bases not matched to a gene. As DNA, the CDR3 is TGTGCCAGCAGCTTAGGGTCGGGACAGAACTACAATGAGCAGTTCTTC. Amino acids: CASSLGSGQNYNEQFF.

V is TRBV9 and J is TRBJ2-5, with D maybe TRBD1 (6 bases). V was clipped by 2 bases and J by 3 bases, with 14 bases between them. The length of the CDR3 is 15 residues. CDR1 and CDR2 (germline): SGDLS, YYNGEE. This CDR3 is CASSVLGGLEETQYF. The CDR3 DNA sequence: TGTGCCAGCAGCGTGTTAGGGGGATTGGAAGAGACCCAGTACTTC.